This T cell receptor (beta chain) was retrieved from a study of T cells after posttransplantation cyclophosphamide. The trim removed 5 bases at V and 5 bases at J, leaving 9 bases unmatched. The CDR3 extends over 15 amino acids. Germline assignment: CDR1 SGHAT and CDR2 FQNNGV. Busulfan-fludarabine conditioning, marrow transplant, and cyclophosphamide on days +3 and +4 were administered. Sequencing used immunoSEQ multiplex PCR; TCRdb keeps in-frame clones, though not all of them. The table records around 18,000 clones, around 73% of them present only once. As regards this clone: What it binds is unknown.

Broader study findings: Donor CD8+ memory clones often dominated recipient blood repertoires at later times. After PTCy, TRB diversity resembled that of CNI/methotrexate controls.

This material consisted of CD8+ T cells sorted from PBMCs, taken about 1,900 days after a stem cell transplant with posttransplant cyclophosphamide. The J gene is TRBJ2-7, the V gene TRBV11-2; 10 bases agree with TRBD1. This TCR was sampled from a female patient in her forties who received an allogeneic stem cell transplant from a related donor, was CMV-positive, and had no GVHD. Some of the T cells might come from the graft donor. The CDR3 loop reads CASSHRDRGSDEQYF. CDR3 bases: TGTGCCAGCAGCCACCGGGACAGGGGTTCGGACGAGCAGTACTTC.